This T cell receptor (beta chain) was identified in a study of T-cell reconstitution after alpha-beta-depleted transplantation in children. V was clipped by 4 bases and J by 3 bases; unmatched bases: 23. Germline loops: CDR1 SGHRS, CDR2 YFSETQ. The CDR3 sequence is 20 residues long. This sample's TCRbeta library carried unique molecular identifier barcodes. MiXCR, run by TCRdb on the PCR reads, gives a single entry per CDR3 protein. The sample has some 120,000 distinct CDR3 sequences, about a tenth seen once. The rearrangement uses TRBV5-1 and TRBJ2-7, with 9 positions matching TRBD2. The source was PBMCs, collected before TCRalphabeta/CD19-depleted stem cell transplant. This TCR came from a boy between 2 and 10 years old with acute lymphoblastic leukemia, due to receive a stem cell transplant. The CDR3 coding sequence is TGCGCCAGCAGCCCGGGGCCGGGACAGTTGGGACTAGCTGACTACTACGAGCAGTACTTC. Its protein is CASSPGPGQLGLADYYEQYF.